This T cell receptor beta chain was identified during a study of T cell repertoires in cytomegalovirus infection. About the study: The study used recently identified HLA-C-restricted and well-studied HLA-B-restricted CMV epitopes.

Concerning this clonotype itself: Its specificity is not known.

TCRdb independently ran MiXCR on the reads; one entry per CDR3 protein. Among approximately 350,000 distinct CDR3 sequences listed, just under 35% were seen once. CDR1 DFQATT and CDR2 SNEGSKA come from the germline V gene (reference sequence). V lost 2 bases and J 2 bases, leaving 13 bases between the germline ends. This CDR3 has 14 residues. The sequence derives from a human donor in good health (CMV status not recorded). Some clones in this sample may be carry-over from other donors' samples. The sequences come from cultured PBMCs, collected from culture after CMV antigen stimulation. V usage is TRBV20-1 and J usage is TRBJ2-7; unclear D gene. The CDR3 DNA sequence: TGCAGTGCTAGACCGAGAGGACGGGCCTACGAGCAGTACTTC. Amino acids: CSARPRGRAYEQYF.